This T cell receptor (beta chain) was captured in a study of T cell responses to AZD1222 COVID-19 vaccine. A note on this clone: Its antigen is unidentified.

Germline assignment: CDR1 MNHEY and CDR2 SVGAGI. There are 13 residues in the CDR3. V was cut by 7 bases and J by 6 bases, with 10 bases left in between. Measured with immunoSEQ multiplex PCR; TCRdb has only the in-frame clones, and not every one. Seen here are around 100,000 clones, nearly 95% observed once, and the top ten hold under 2%. Study-wide results and caveats: Clonal diversity was possibly underestimated, and the donors were mostly white British, with more females. It was only after the peak T cell response that any repertoires were sampled. Only a handful of people who got AZD1222 tested seropositive at baseline.

Source: peripheral blood, taken on day 0 of AZD1222 vaccination. The chain carries TRBV6-5 and TRBJ1-6; D possibly corresponds to TRBD1 (6 bases). This receptor was taken from an adult in good health. The CDR3, as DNA: TGTGCCAGCAACGACAGGTCTAATTCACCCCTCCACTTT. Translating it yields CASNDRSNSPLHF.